These T cell receptor beta chains were read from a single sample in a study of blood T cells in healthy people across ages. TCRdb passed the 5' RACE reads through MiXCR, listing each CDR3 protein once. The table shows about 1.5 million distinct CDR3 sequences, with less than 45% occurring only once. The sequenced sample consisted of blood. The receptor source for this set is a young woman in good health. Each CDR3 is given with its conserved first and last residue. The D gene is left open where the match is weak. The size field is filled for only some rows; it gives once, few, many or a size class.

D gene: TRBD1
J gene: TRBJ2-7
V gene: TRBV20-1
clone size: few
CDR3 DNA: TGCAGTGCCACCCTCCGGGACAGGGGGGACGAGCAGTACTTC
CDR3 protein: CSATLRDRGDEQYF

D gene: TRBD1
J gene: TRBJ1-1
V gene: TRBV7-2
clone size: .
CDR3 DNA: TGTGCCAGCGACAGGGACTCTGAAGCTTTCTTT
CDR3 protein: CASDRDSEAFF

D gene: .
J gene: TRBJ2-7
V gene: TRBV9
clone size: .
CDR3 DNA: TGTGCCAGCACCGCAGGGGATGAGCAGTACTTC
CDR3 protein: CASTAGDEQYF

D gene: .
J gene: TRBJ2-7
V gene: TRBV7-9
clone size: many
CDR3 DNA: TGTGCCAGCAAGGACGGGCTCTCCTACGAGCAGTACTTC
CDR3 protein: CASKDGLSYEQYF

D gene: TRBD1
J gene: TRBJ2-5
V gene: TRBV4-3
clone size: .
CDR3 DNA: TGCGCCAGCAGCCCCCTTAAAAAGGACAGGGAGGAAGAGACCCAGTACTTC
CDR3 protein: CASSPLKKDREEETQYF

D gene: .
J gene: TRBJ1-2
V gene: TRBV6-5
clone size: few
CDR3 DNA: TGTGCCAGCAGTTACTCGCCTCCGACAGTTTCATATGGCTACACCTTC
CDR3 protein: CASSYSPPTVSYGYTF

D gene: TRBD2
J gene: TRBJ2-3
V gene: TRBV24-1
clone size: few
CDR3 DNA: TGTGCCACCAGTGATTTGGGTCAGCGGGCGGGAGGCACAGATACGCAGTATTTT
CDR3 protein: CATSDLGQRAGGTDTQYF

D gene: TRBD1
J gene: TRBJ2-4
V gene: TRBV6-1
clone size: .
CDR3 DNA: TGTGCCAGCAGTGAAACAGGGGGCGCATCCAAAAACACTCAGTACTTC
CDR3 protein: CASSETGGASKNTQYF

D gene: .
J gene: TRBJ2-1
V gene: TRBV7-9
clone size: .
CDR3 DNA: TGTGCCAGCAGCTTAGCGGTGGGAGGAGGCCAGTTCTTC
CDR3 protein: CASSLAVGGGQFF

D gene: TRBD1
J gene: TRBJ1-6
V gene: TRBV30
clone size: few
CDR3 DNA: TGTGCCTGGAGAGAAAAGACAGGGAAAGTTTCACCCCTCCACTTT
CDR3 protein: CAWREKTGKVSPLHF

D gene: TRBD1
J gene: TRBJ2-5
V gene: TRBV6-6
clone size: .
CDR3 DNA: TGTGCCAGCAGTTACAAGCCGGGACAGGGGATCAATGAGCAGTACTTC
CDR3 protein: CASSYKPGQGINEQYF

D gene: .
J gene: TRBJ2-5
V gene: TRBV28
clone size: .
CDR3 DNA: TGTGCCAGCAGTGGGGGATGGGAGACCCAGTACTTC
CDR3 protein: CASSGGWETQYF

D gene: .
J gene: TRBJ1-5
V gene: TRBV6-1
clone size: few
CDR3 DNA: TGTGCCAGCAGTGAGCGGCAGGGAGGATTTAGCAATCAGCCCCAGCATTTT
CDR3 protein: CASSERQGGFSNQPQHF

D gene: TRBD1
J gene: TRBJ1-2
V gene: TRBV28
clone size: few
CDR3 DNA: TGTGCCAGCAGAGGGGGCGTTGGCATGAGGTATGGCTACACCTTC
CDR3 protein: CASRGGVGMRYGYTF

D gene: TRBD1
J gene: TRBJ2-7
V gene: TRBV9
clone size: .
CDR3 DNA: TGTGCCAGCAGCGTAGGACGGACAGGGGTCTACGAGCAGTACTTC
CDR3 protein: CASSVGRTGVYEQYF

D gene: TRBD1
J gene: TRBJ1-5
V gene: TRBV7-2
clone size: .
CDR3 DNA: TGTGCCAGCAGCTTTACGACAGGGGCTAACCAGCCCCAGCATTTT
CDR3 protein: CASSFTTGANQPQHF

D gene: .
J gene: TRBJ1-1
V gene: TRBV7-9
clone size: once
CDR3 DNA: TGTGCCAGCAGCTCAATTACAGGGTTGAACACTGAAGCTTTCTTT
CDR3 protein: CASSSITGLNTEAFF

D gene: .
J gene: TRBJ1-2
V gene: TRBV12-3/TRBV12-4
clone size: many
CDR3 DNA: TGTGCCAGCAGCCTAAGGGGGAATGGCTACACCTTC
CDR3 protein: CASSLRGNGYTF

D gene: TRBD1
J gene: TRBJ2-5
V gene: TRBV20-1
clone size: .
CDR3 DNA: TGCAGTGCTAGAGATCGATACAGGGGAAGGGAGACCCAGTACTTC
CDR3 protein: CSARDRYRGRETQYF

D gene: .
J gene: TRBJ2-5
V gene: TRBV9
clone size: .
CDR3 DNA: TGTGCCAGCAGCGCCCAGCGGAGCCAAGAGACCCAGTACTTC
CDR3 protein: CASSAQRSQETQYF

D gene: .
J gene: TRBJ1-2
V gene: TRBV9
clone size: .
CDR3 DNA: TGTGCCAGCAGCCCGTTACGGCCCGGGGTACGACAATATGGCTACACCTTC
CDR3 protein: CASSPLRPGVRQYGYTF

D gene: TRBD2
J gene: TRBJ2-7
V gene: TRBV13
clone size: .
CDR3 DNA: TGTGCCAGCACCACTAGCGGGAGGGACGAGCAGTACTTC
CDR3 protein: CASTTSGRDEQYF

D gene: .
J gene: TRBJ2-5
V gene: TRBV20-1
clone size: few
CDR3 DNA: TGCAGTGCGCGACAGAACGGAGAGACCCAGTACTTC
CDR3 protein: CSARQNGETQYF

D gene: TRBD1
J gene: TRBJ1-2
V gene: TRBV3-1
clone size: .
CDR3 DNA: TGTGCCAGCAGCCATCTCGGACAGGGGCTAGACTATGGCTACACCTTC
CDR3 protein: CASSHLGQGLDYGYTF

D gene: TRBD2
J gene: TRBJ2-5
V gene: TRBV3-1
clone size: .
CDR3 DNA: TGTGCCAGCAGCCCATTGGAGGCTAGCGGAAAAGAGACCCAGTACTTC
CDR3 protein: CASSPLEASGKETQYF

D gene: TRBD2
J gene: TRBJ2-1
V gene: TRBV7-9
clone size: .
CDR3 DNA: TGTGCCACCCAGGGACTACCTAATGAGCAGTTCTTC
CDR3 protein: CATQGLPNEQFF

D gene: TRBD2
J gene: TRBJ2-3
V gene: TRBV20-1
clone size: .
CDR3 DNA: TGCAGTGCTACCCACGATGGACTAGCGACGGAAGATACGCAGTATTTT
CDR3 protein: CSATHDGLATEDTQYF

D gene: .
J gene: TRBJ1-1
V gene: TRBV12-5
clone size: .
CDR3 DNA: TGTGCTAGTGGTTTGAGCCCCAGGGGTGGCACTGAAGCTTTCTTT
CDR3 protein: CASGLSPRGGTEAFF

D gene: TRBD1
J gene: TRBJ1-1
V gene: TRBV6-1
clone size: few
CDR3 DNA: TGTGCCAGCAGTGGGGACAGGGGGGGATTGGACACTGAAGCTTTCTTT
CDR3 protein: CASSGDRGGLDTEAFF

D gene: TRBD1
J gene: TRBJ1-5
V gene: TRBV27
clone size: few
CDR3 DNA: TGTTCCAGCAGTTTATTTTCAGGGGGCGCGAGACAGCCCCAGCATTTT
CDR3 protein: CSSSLFSGGARQPQHF

D gene: .
J gene: TRBJ1-2
V gene: TRBV12-3/TRBV12-4
clone size: few
CDR3 DNA: TGTGCCAGCAGTTTTATGGCCGGGGATGGCTACACCTTC
CDR3 protein: CASSFMAGDGYTF

D gene: .
J gene: TRBJ1-6
V gene: TRBV7-2
clone size: few
CDR3 DNA: TGTGCCAGCAGCTTAAGGACAATGACACCCCTCCACTTT
CDR3 protein: CASSLRTMTPLHF

D gene: TRBD1
J gene: TRBJ1-5
V gene: TRBV12-3/TRBV12-4
clone size: .
CDR3 DNA: TGTGCCAGCAGTAAACAGGGGAGTTATAGCAATCAGCCCCAGCATTTT
CDR3 protein: CASSKQGSYSNQPQHF

D gene: TRBD2
J gene: TRBJ2-7
V gene: TRBV25-1
clone size: few
CDR3 DNA: TGTGCCAGCAGTGAATCTAGCGGGAGAAGATACGAGCAGTACTTC
CDR3 protein: CASSESSGRRYEQYF

D gene: TRBD2
J gene: TRBJ2-1
V gene: TRBV25-1
clone size: .
CDR3 DNA: TGTGCCAGCAGTGAGTCTAGCGGGATGAGATCCATACGATACAATGAGCAGTTCTTC
CDR3 protein: CASSESSGMRSIRYNEQFF

D gene: .
J gene: TRBJ2-1
V gene: TRBV15
clone size: many
CDR3 DNA: TGTGCCACCAGCTTGGGGAGCGTTACCAATGAGCAGTTCTTC
CDR3 protein: CATSLGSVTNEQFF

D gene: .
J gene: TRBJ2-5
V gene: TRBV7-8
clone size: .
CDR3 DNA: TGTGCCAGCAGCTTAACGCTGGGTGGGGAGACCCAGTACTTC
CDR3 protein: CASSLTLGGETQYF

D gene: .
J gene: TRBJ2-5
V gene: TRBV7-2
clone size: .
CDR3 DNA: TGTGCCAGCAGCTTAAGGGGGGTAAAAGAGACCCAGTACTTC
CDR3 protein: CASSLRGVKETQYF

D gene: .
J gene: TRBJ2-1
V gene: TRBV7-2
clone size: few
CDR3 DNA: TGTGCCAGCAGGGGATTACAGGGGGGGGTCTCCTACAATGAGCAGTTCTTC
CDR3 protein: CASRGLQGGVSYNEQFF

D gene: TRBD2
J gene: TRBJ2-3
V gene: TRBV29-1
clone size: .
CDR3 DNA: TGCAGCGCCGGGACTAGCGGGGGGGTTGCCGCAGATACGCAGTATTTT
CDR3 protein: CSAGTSGGVAADTQYF

D gene: .
J gene: TRBJ1-2
V gene: TRBV5-5
clone size: .
CDR3 DNA: TGTGCCAGCAGCCCATCACAATCCTGGGCAGGGATCAACTATGGCTACACCTTC
CDR3 protein: CASSPSQSWAGINYGYTF

D gene: .
J gene: TRBJ2-4
V gene: TRBV27
clone size: .
CDR3 DNA: TGTGCCAGCAGTTTACGCCGGACAGTCAGTCAGTACTTC
CDR3 protein: CASSLRRTVSQYF

D gene: TRBD2
J gene: TRBJ2-3
V gene: TRBV28
clone size: few
CDR3 DNA: TGTGCCAGCAGGGCGGGAGGTGGTTGGGATACGCAGTATTTT
CDR3 protein: CASRAGGGWDTQYF

D gene: .
J gene: TRBJ1-2
V gene: TRBV12-3/TRBV12-4
clone size: .
CDR3 DNA: TGTGCCAGCAGCCGTAATAGGGTCGACTATGGCTACACCTTC
CDR3 protein: CASSRNRVDYGYTF

D gene: .
J gene: TRBJ2-6
V gene: TRBV6-2/TRBV6-3
clone size: .
CDR3 DNA: TGTGCCAGCAGTTACTCCTCACTACGACGCTCTGGGGCCAACGTCCTGACTTTC
CDR3 protein: CASSYSSLRRSGANVLTF

D gene: .
J gene: TRBJ2-1
V gene: TRBV7-3
clone size: .
CDR3 DNA: TGTGCCAGCAGCTTAAAGGAGGGCAATGAGCAGTTCTTC
CDR3 protein: CASSLKEGNEQFF

D gene: .
J gene: TRBJ2-6
V gene: TRBV4-3
clone size: .
CDR3 DNA: TGCGCCGGCAGCCAAGATTTGCGCACTGGGGCCAACGTCCTGACTTTC
CDR3 protein: CAGSQDLRTGANVLTF

D gene: .
J gene: TRBJ2-7
V gene: TRBV12-5
clone size: .
CDR3 DNA: TGTGCTAGTGGTTTGCTGAGAAATGAGCAGTACTTC
CDR3 protein: CASGLLRNEQYF

D gene: .
J gene: TRBJ2-1
V gene: TRBV3-1
clone size: .
CDR3 DNA: TGTGCCAGCAGCCCCCCCGAGGGGAGGAGCTACAATGAGCAGTTCTTC
CDR3 protein: CASSPPEGRSYNEQFF

D gene: .
J gene: TRBJ2-1
V gene: TRBV2
clone size: .
CDR3 DNA: TGTGCCAGCAATGAAGGTGGAGCACAAAACTACAATGAGCAGTTCTTC
CDR3 protein: CASNEGGAQNYNEQFF

D gene: .
J gene: TRBJ2-1
V gene: TRBV28
clone size: .
CDR3 DNA: TGTGCCAGCAGTTTGCGTAGCAGTATAACGAATGAGCAGTTCTTC
CDR3 protein: CASSLRSSITNEQFF